Detailed here is one T cell receptor (beta chain). Its matching antigen is unknown. The ends lost 0 bases at V and 4 bases at J; junction bases unmatched: 3. This CDR3 has 14 residues. Per the germline V gene, CDR1 is PRHDT and CDR2 is FYEKMQ (reference sequence). Produced via immunoSEQ multiplex PCR; TCRdb's table is partial and in-frame only. The sample gives 68,000 or so clones, 96% of which show up once; around 2.5% is in the top ten. This specimen belongs to a study of cytomegalovirus exposure and HLA in healthy donors. For the study at large: The 90 to 150 validation repertoires used a platform that matched the one used for the 666 first-cohort repertoires, as a later analysis reported.

Study results and caveats: Fewer than 200 TCR beta chains were listed as cytomegalovirus-associated. TCR clusters originating in the first cohort tended to co-occur in the approximately 120 validation repertoires, according to a later analysis.

The donors were part of the validation cohort, which consisted of roughly 110 subjects and was separate from the first cohort of 670 or so subjects. The sequenced sample was PBMCs. The receptor comes from a young man in good health and CMV-seronegative. V and J are TRBV13 and TRBJ2-7, with 7 nucleotides matching TRBD2. The CDR3: CASSLGAGGYEQYF. For the CDR3, the DNA is TGTGCCAGCAGCTTAGGGGCCGGGGGGTACGAGCAGTACTTC.